The T cell receptor (beta chain) described here comes from a study of blood T cell repertoires in COVID-19 (dated by TCRdb to 2020 to 2021). Broadly, across the study: Collaborator samples came from the United States, Italy and Spain and covered acute and convalescent phases of COVID-19. The material from the prospective study consisted of cDNA or gDNA derived from T cells, B-cell-depleted T cells, or PBMCs. Subjects who had been exposed to COVID-19, were actively infected with it, or had recovered from it provided the deeply sampled blood TCRbeta repertoires that made up the dataset. The repertoires were released in a freely available public database meant as a resource for research on the immune response to SARS-CoV-2. Samples were obtained from the ongoing ImmuneRACE study (first 160 participants) and from 1,254 subjects provided by 6 global collaborators. A de-identified subject ID, COVID-19 status, age in years and sex were almost always included in the sample metadata. Where available, HLA class I and class II types were taken from metadata supplied by the sample provider and were not determined by assay-based typing.

Counted from cysteine to phenylalanine, this CDR3 has 13 amino acids. The only DNA kept is the CDR3, 39 bases in frame from the first base. Between the V and J ends, shortened by 6 bases and 1 base respectively, the junction contains 9 bases. From the germline V gene, CDR1 is SNHLY and CDR2 is FYNNEI. As for this clone: No antigen is known for it. Base qualities are not provided; no much larger clone lies one nucleotide away.

The immunoSEQ Assay, a bias-controlled multiplex PCR, was used to amplify TCRbeta CDR3 regions from genomic DNA. As for the authors' bioinformatics: The number of nucleated cells in each sample was estimated from the amplification of reference gene primers within the assay. Sequence reads were collapsed and filtered to measure the absolute abundance of every unique TCRbeta CDR3 rearrangement. For each sample, productive Simpson clonality was calculated by taking the square root of Simpson's diversity index across productive rearrangements. In TCRdb, the immuneACCESS table is reduced to in-frame sequences with V and J assigned. These tables do not hold every clone; where another copy was compared, an unresolved V gene accounts for under half, and the others remain unexplained. V and J calls and clone size are copied from that table; D and trimming were computed from the DNA. This sample gives 70,000 or so clones in total; approximately 90% of them show up just once. Around 6.7% of the sample goes to the ten largest clones.

The collaborating institutions used their own protocols to collect whole blood in K2EDTA tubes. For TCRbeta analysis, collaborators shipped samples as frozen whole blood, isolated PBMCs, or DNA extracted from either of those sample types. Broader findings and caveats from the paper: The amount of clinical and demographic metadata varied by source and participant and was provided uncurated.

The origin of this receptor is a woman older than 75 with active COVID-19. The specimen sequenced was peripheral blood. The chain employs TRBV2 and TRBJ1-1; there is no confident call for the D gene. The nucleotide sequence is given as TGTGCCAGCAGCGTACAGTCGAACACTGAAGCTTTCTTT. Translated, this gives CASSVQSNTEAFF. Reference TRBV2 and TRBJ1-1 genes cover what lies past the CDR3, so the full variable domain is EPEVTQTPSHQVTQMGQEVILRCVPISNHLYFYWYRQILGQKVEFLVSFYNNEISEKSEIFDDQFSVERPDGSNFTLKIRSTKLEDSAMYFCASSVQSNTEAFFGQGTRLTVV.